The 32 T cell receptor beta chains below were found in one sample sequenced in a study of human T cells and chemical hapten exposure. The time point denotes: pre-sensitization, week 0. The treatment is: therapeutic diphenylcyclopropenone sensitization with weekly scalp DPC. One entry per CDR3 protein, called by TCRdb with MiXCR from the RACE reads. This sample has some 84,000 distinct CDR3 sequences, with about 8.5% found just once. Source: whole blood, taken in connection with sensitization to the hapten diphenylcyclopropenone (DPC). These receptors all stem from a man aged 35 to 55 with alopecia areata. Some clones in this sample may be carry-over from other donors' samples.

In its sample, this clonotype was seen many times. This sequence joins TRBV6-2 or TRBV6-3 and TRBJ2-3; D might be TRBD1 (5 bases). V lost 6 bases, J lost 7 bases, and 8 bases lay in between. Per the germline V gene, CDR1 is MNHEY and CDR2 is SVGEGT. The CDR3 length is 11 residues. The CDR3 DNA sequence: TGTGCCAGCAGAGGACAAAATACGCAGTATTTT. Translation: CASRGQNTQYF.

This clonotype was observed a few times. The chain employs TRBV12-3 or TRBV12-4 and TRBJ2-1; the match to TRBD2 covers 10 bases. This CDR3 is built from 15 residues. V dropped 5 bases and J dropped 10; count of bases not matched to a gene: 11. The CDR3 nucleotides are TGTGCCAGCAGTCCCCCTAGCGGGAGAGAAGTGGAGCAGTTCTTC. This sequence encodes CASSPPSGREVEQFF.

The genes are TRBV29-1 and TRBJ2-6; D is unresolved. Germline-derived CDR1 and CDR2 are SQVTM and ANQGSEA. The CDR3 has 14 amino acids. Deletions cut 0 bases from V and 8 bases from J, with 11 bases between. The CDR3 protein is CSVEDQGLTNVLTF. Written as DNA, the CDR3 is TGCAGCGTTGAAGATCAAGGGTTAACCAACGTCCTGACTTTC. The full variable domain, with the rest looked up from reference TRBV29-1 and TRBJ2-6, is SAVISQKPSRDICQRGTSLTIQCQVDSQVTMMFWYRQQPGQSLTLIATANQGSEATYESGFVIDKFPISRPNLTFSTLTVSNMSPEDSSIYLCSVEDQGLTNVLTFGAGSRLTVL.

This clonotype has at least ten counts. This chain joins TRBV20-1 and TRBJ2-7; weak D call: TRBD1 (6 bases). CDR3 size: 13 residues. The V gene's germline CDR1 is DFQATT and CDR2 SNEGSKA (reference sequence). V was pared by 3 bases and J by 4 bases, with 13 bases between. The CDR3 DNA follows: TGCAGTGCTAGTGGCAGGGGAGAATACGAGCAGTACGTC. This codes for CSASGRGEYEQYV.

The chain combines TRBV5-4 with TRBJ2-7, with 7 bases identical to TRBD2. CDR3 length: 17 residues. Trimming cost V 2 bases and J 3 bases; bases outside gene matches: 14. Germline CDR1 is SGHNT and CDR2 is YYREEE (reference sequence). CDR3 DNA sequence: TGTGCCAGCAGCTTCGATGCGGGACTACTTGGGGTCTACGAGCAGTACGTC. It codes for CASSFDAGLLGVYEQYV.

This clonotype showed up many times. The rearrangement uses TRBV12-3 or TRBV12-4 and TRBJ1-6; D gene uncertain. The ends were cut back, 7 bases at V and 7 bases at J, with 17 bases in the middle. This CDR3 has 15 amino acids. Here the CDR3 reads CASTSRLSLNSPLHF. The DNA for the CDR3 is TGTGCCAGCACTTCCCGTTTGTCACTGAATTCACCCCTCCACTTT.

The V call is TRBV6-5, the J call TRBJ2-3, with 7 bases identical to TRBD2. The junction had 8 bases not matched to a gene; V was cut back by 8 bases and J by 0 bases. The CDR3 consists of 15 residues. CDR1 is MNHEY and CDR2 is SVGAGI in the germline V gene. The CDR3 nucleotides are TGTGCCAGCGGGGGGGTCTCATCTAGCACAGATACGCAGTATTTT. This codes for CASGGVSSSTDTQYF.

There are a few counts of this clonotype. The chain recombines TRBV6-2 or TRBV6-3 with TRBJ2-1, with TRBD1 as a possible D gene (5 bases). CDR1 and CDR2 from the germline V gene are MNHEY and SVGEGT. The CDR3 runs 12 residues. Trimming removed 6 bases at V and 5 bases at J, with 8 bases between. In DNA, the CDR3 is TGTGCCAGCAGGGGGCTGGACAATGAGCAGTTCTTC. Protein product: CASRGLDNEQFF.

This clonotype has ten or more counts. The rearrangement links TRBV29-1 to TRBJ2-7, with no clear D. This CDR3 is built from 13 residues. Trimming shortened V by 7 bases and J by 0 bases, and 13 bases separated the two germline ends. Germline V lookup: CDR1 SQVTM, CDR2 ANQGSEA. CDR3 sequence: CSARRINSYEQYF. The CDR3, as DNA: TGCAGCGCCAGAAGGATAAACTCCTACGAGCAGTACTTC.

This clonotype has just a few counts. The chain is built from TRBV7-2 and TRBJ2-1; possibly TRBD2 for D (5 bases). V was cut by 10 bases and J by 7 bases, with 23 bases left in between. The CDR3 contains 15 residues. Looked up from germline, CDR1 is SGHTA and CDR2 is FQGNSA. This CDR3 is CATAASRLAINEQFF. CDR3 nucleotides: TGTGCCACGGCGGCAAGTAGGCTAGCTATAAATGAGCAGTTCTTC.

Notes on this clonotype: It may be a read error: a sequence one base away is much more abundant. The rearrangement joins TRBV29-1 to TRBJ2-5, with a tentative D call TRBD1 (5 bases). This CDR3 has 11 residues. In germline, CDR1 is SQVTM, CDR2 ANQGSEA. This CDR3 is CIVAREETQYF. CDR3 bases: TGCATCGTTGCCAGGGAAGAGACCCAGTACTTC.

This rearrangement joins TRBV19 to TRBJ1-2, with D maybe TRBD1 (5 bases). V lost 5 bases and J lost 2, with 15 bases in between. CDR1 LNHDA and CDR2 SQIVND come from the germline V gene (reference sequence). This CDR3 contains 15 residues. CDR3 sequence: CASSSDRAANYGYTF. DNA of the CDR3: TGTGCCAGTAGTTCTGACAGAGCGGCCAACTATGGCTACACCTTC.

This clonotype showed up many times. The CDR3 reads CASRLEQETQYF. The CDR3 DNA reads TGTGCCAGCAGGCTAGAACAGGAGACCCAGTACTTC. J is TRBJ2-5 and V is TRBV5-4; D is uncertain. V was pared by 5 bases and J by 5 bases, with 10 bases between. Germline CDR1 reads SGHNT; CDR2 reads YYREEE (reference sequence). The CDR3 is 12 amino acids.

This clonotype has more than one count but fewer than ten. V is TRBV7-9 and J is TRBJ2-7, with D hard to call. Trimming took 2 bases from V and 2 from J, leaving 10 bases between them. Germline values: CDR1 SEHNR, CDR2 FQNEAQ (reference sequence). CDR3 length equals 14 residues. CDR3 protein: CASSLTLKPYEQYF. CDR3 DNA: TGTGCCAGCAGCTTAACGCTGAAACCCTACGAGCAGTACTTC.

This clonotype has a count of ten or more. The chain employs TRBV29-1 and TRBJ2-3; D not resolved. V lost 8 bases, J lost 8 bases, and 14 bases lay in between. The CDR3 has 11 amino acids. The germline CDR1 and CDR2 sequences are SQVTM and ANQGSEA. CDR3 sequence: CSFAKDATQYF. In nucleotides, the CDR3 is TGCAGCTTTGCTAAGGACGCTACGCAGTATTTT.

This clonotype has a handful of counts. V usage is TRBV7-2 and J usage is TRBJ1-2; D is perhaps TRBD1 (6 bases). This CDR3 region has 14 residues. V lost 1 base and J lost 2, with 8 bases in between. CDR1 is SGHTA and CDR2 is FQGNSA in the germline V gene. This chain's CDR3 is CASSLGGQNYGYTF. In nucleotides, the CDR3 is TGTGCCAGCAGCTTAGGCGGACAGAACTATGGCTACACCTTC. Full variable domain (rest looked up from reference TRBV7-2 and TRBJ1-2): GAGVSQSPSNKVTEKGKDVELRCDPISGHTALYWYRQSLGQGLEFLIYFQGNSAPDKSGLPSDRFSAERTGGSVSTLTIQRTQQEDSAVYLCASSLGGQNYGYTFGSGTRLTVV.

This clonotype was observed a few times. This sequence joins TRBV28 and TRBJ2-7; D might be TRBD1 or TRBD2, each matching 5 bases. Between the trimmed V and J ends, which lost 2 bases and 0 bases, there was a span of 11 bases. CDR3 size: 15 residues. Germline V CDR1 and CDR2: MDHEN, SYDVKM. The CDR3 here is CASSLTWDPSYEQYF. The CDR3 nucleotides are TGTGCCAGCAGTTTAACCTGGGACCCCTCCTACGAGCAGTACTTC.

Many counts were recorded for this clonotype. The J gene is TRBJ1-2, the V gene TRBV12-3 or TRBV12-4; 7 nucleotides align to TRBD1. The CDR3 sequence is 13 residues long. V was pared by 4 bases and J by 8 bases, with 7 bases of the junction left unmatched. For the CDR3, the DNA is TGTGCCAGCAGTTCGACAGGGTCTCGAGGCTACACCTTC. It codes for CASSSTGSRGYTF.

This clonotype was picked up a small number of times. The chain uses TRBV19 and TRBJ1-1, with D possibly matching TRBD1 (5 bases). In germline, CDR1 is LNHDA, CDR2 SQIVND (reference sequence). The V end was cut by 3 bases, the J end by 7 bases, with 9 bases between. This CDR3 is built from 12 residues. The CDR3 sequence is CASSMGGGEAFF. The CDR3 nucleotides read TGTGCCAGTAGTATGGGGGGTGGTGAAGCTTTCTTT.

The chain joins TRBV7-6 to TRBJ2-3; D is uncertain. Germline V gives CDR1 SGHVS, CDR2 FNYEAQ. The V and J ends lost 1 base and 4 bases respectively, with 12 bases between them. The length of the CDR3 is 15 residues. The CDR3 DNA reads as TGTGCCAGCAGCTTAGATCGGGTGGGCGCAGATACGCAGTATTTT. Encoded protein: CASSLDRVGADTQYF.

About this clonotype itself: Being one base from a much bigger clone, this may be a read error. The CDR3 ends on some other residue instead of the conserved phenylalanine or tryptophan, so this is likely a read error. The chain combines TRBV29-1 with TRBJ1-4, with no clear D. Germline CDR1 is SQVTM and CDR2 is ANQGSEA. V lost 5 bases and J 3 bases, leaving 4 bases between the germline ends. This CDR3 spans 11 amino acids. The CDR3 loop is CSVMPNEKLFS. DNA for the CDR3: TGCAGCGTTATGCCTAATGAAAAACTGTTTTCT.

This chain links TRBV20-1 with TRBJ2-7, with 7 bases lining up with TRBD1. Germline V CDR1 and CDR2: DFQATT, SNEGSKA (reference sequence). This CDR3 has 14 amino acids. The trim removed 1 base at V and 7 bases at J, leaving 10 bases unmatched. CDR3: CSARVPGGSGEQYF. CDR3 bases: TGCAGTGCTAGAGTACCAGGGGGTTCAGGAGAGCAGTACTTC.

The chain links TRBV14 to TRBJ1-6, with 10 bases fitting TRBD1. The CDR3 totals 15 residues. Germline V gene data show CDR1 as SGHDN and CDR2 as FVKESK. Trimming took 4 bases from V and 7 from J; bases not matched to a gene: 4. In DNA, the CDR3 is TGTGCCAGCAGCCCGACAGGGGGCAGGAATTCACCCCTCCACTTT. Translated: CASSPTGGRNSPLHF.

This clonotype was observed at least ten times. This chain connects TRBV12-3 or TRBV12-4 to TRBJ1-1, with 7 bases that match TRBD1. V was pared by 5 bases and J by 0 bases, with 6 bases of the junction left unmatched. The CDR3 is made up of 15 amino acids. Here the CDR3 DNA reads TGTGCCAGCAGTCCCTGGACAGGAATGAACACTGAAGCTTTCTTT. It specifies CASSPWTGMNTEAFF.

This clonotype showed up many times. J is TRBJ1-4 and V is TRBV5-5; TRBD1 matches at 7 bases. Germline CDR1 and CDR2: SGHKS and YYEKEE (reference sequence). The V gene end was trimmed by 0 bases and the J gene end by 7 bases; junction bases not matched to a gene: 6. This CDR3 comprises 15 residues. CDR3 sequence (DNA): TGTGCCAGCAGCTTGGGGTACAGGGGTGTTGAAAAACTGTTTTTT. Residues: CASSLGYRGVEKLFF.

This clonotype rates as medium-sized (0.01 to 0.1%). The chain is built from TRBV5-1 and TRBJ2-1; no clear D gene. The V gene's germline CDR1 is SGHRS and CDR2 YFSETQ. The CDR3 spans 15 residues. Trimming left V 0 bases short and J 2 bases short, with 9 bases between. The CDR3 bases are TGCGCCAGCAGCTTGGCTAGTCCGACCTACAATGAGCAGTTCTTC. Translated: CASSLASPTYNEQFF.

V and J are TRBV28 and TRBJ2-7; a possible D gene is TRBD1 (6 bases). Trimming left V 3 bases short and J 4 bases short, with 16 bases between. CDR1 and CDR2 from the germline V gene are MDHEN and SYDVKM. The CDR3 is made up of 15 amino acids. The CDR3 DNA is TGTGCCAGCAGTTTTCCCCACGGACAGAAATACGAGCAGTACTTC. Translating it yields CASSFPHGQKYEQYF.

CDR3 DNA sequence: TGTGCCAGCAGCTTAGGCGGAGGGACTAGCACAGATACGCAGTATTTT. Encoded protein: CASSLGGGTSTDTQYF. V usage is TRBV7-9 and J usage is TRBJ2-3; weak D call: TRBD2 (6 bases). The CDR3 has 16 residues. CDR1 and CDR2 (germline): SEHNR, FQNEAQ (reference sequence). V gave up 1 base and J gave up 0 bases, with 11 bases separating them.

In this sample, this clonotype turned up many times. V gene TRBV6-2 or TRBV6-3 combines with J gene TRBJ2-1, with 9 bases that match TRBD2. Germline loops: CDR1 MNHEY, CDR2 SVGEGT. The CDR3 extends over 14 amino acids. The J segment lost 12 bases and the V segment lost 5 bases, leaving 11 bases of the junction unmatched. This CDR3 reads CASSTRREGLRQFF. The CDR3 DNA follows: TGTGCCAGCAGTACACGGCGGGAGGGCCTCCGGCAGTTCTTC.

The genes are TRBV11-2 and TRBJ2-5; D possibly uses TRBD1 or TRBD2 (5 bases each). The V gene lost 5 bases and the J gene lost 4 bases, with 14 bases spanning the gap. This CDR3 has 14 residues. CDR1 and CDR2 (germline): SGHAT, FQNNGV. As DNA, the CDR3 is TGTGCCAGCAGCCGACTGGGGACGGGAGAGACCCAGTACTTC. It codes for CASSRLGTGETQYF.

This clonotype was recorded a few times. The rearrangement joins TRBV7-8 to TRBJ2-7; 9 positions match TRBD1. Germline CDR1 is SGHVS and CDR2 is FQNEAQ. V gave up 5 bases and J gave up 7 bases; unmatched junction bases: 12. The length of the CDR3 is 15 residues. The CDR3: CASSDPVQGAQEQYF. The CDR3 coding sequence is TGTGCCAGCAGCGATCCCGTACAGGGGGCGCAGGAGCAGTACTTC.

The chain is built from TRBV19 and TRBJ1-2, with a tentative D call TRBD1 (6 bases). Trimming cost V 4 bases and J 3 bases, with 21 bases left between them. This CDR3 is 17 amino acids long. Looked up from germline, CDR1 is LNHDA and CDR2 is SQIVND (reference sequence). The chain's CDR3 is CASSTSSTGRPDYGYTF. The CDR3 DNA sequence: TGTGCCAGTAGTACCTCGTCGACAGGCCGACCGGACTATGGCTACACCTTC.